The clone carrying this T cell receptor beta chain was picked up a small number of times. Its specificity is unknown. A second PCR, run for roughly 7 to 12 cycles, used a sample-barcoded 5' primer plus a J-beta primer mix. TCRdb passed the 5' RACE reads through MiXCR, listing each CDR3 protein once. The sample records 910,000 or so distinct CDR3 sequences, roughly half being singletons. This record belongs to a study of blood T cells in healthy people across ages. Germline values: CDR1 SGHRS, CDR2 YFSETQ. This CDR3 contains 17 residues. Germline trimming cut 0 bases from V and 5 bases from J; bases unmatched to any gene: 13. Study-wide results and caveats: Correlation between TCR beta diversity and naive T cell percentage was strong.

Material: blood. The source is a woman aged 55-70 years in good health. The chain employs TRBV5-1 and TRBJ2-7; 8 positions match TRBD1. The CDR3 region has the DNA TGCGCCAGCAGCTTGGAAAAAACGGACAGGGCAAGCGACGAGCAGTACTTC. As protein: CASSLEKTDRASDEQYF. The whole variable domain, remainder taken from reference TRBV5-1 and TRBJ2-7, is KAGVTQTPRYLIKTRGQQVTLSCSPISGHRSVSWYQQTPGQGLQFLFEYFSETQRNKGNFPGRFSGRQFSNSRSEMNVSTLELGDSALYLCASSLEKTDRASDEQYFGPGTRLTVT.